This T cell receptor (beta chain) was observed in a study of CXCR3-negative and CXCR3-positive naive CD8 T cells. Study-wide points: Against CXCR3-negative naive cells, CXCR3-positive naive cells showed more hydrophobic TRB CDR3s. Diversity was high in both naive subsets and much lower in memory cells.

To note about this clonotype: What it binds is not known.

Libraries of TRB cDNA were made by 5' RACE and carried UMIs. From its re-call of the 5' RACE reads, TCRdb lists each CDR3 protein once, without DNA. Its table lists tens of thousands of distinct CDR3 sequences. Per CD8+ T cell subset, triplicate sorts of 330,000 or so cells each were done. A CD45RO-CCR7+CD27+CD95- phenotype identified naive CD8+ T cells. CDR3 length equals 14 residues. Germline CDR1 and CDR2: SGHTA and FQGNSA. Specimen: naive CXCR3- CD8+ T cells from blood. Subset noted: CD45RO-CCR7+CD27+CD95- naive CD8+ T cells lacking CXCR3 (TNR3-). The sequence derives from a human donor in good health. Some clones in this sample may be carry-over from other donors' samples. This chain links TRBV7-2 with TRBJ2-3; TCRdb's D call, TRBD2, is unchecked because there is no DNA. CDR3: CASSGPSATDTQYF.